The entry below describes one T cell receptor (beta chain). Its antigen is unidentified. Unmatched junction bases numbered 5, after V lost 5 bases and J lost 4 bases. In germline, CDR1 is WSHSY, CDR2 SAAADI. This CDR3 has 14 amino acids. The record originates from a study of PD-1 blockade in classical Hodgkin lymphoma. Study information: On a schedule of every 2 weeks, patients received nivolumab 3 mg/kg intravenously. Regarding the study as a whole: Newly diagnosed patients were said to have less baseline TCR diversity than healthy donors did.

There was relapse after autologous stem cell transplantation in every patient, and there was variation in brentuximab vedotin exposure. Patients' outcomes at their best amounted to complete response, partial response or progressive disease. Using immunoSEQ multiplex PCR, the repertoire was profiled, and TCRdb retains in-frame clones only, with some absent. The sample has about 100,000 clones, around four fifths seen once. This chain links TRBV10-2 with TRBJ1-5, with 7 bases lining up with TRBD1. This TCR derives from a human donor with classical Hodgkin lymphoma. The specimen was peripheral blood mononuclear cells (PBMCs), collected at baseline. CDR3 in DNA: TGCGCCAGCAGTTCAGGGGGACTTAATCAGCCCCAGCATTTT. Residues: CASSSGGLNQPQHF.